This paragraph covers one T cell receptor beta chain sequence. This record belongs to a study of control samples from healthy donors and cancer patients. Germline trimming cut 1 base from V and 2 bases from J; bases unmatched to any gene: 4. Germline CDR1 reads SGHRS; CDR2 reads YFSETQ. The CDR3 loop spans 15 amino acids. TCRdb keeps only in-frame clones here, not all; method: immunoSEQ multiplex PCR. Of under 200,000 clones detected, approximately 94% appear once; the ten largest clones hold 14%. The sequencing input was PBMCs. The chain employs TRBV5-1 and TRBJ2-7; 9 bases fit TRBD1. This sequence originates from a man aged 55 to 70 with colorectal cancer. In nucleotides, the CDR3 is TGCGCCAGCAGCTTGTCGGGGACAGGGACCTACGAGCAGTACTTC. Translation gives CASSLSGTGTYEQYF. The variable domain in full, with the rest retrieved from reference TRBV5-1 and TRBJ2-7, is KAGVTQTPRYLIKTRGQQVTLSCSPISGHRSVSWYQQTPGQGLQFLFEYFSETQRNKGNFPGRFSGRQFSNSRSEMNVSTLELGDSALYLCASSLSGTGTYEQYFGPGTRLTVT.